Listed here are 27 T cell receptor beta chains from one sample, sequenced in a study of somatic mutations in cytotoxic T cells in rheumatoid arthritis. The protocol was immunoSEQ multiplex PCR, while the TCRdb copy is restricted to in-frame clones and leaves out a portion. This repertoire shows almost 15,000 clones, 72% found once; its top ten account for 10%. Sequencing input: CD8+ T cells sorted from blood. The receptors come from an adult with rheumatoid arthritis.

The rearrangement links TRBV6-6 to TRBJ2-5, with TRBD1 matching over 9 bases. Germline CDR1 MNHNY, CDR2 SVGAGI (reference sequence). J lost 5 bases, V lost 5 bases, and 9 bases had no gene match. The CDR3 sequence is 15 residues long. CDR3 sequence: CASSKQGAWQETQYF. CDR3 in DNA: TGTGCCAGCAGTAAACAGGGGGCCTGGCAGGAGACCCAGTACTTC.

The chain couples TRBV4-1 to TRBJ1-6, with D unresolved. V lost 1 base to trimming and J lost 0 bases, with 7 bases between them. The CDR3 covers 16 residues. CDR1 and CDR2 (germline): MGHRA, YSYEKL. The CDR3 DNA follows: TGCGCCAGCAGCCAAGGTCGTAGCTCCTATAATTCACCCCTCCACTTT. Translation gives CASSQGRSSYNSPLHF.

This chain joins TRBV10-3 and TRBJ2-7; D gene ambiguous. The germline V and J ends were trimmed by 5 bases and 6 bases, with 8 bases remaining between them. The CDR3 consists of 11 residues. The germline V gene encodes CDR1 ENHRY and CDR2 SYGVKD. For the CDR3, the DNA is TGTGCCATCAGTCCTCTCATCGAGCAGTACTTC. It encodes CAISPLIEQYF.

The chain links TRBV7-9 to TRBJ1-6; D is uncertain. The CDR3 loop spans 15 amino acids. Trimming removed 4 bases from V and 10 bases from J, with 17 bases in between. The V gene's germline CDR1 is SEHNR and CDR2 FQNEAQ (reference sequence). In nucleotides, the CDR3 is TGTGCCAGCAGCTCCGTTCCGGCCCCGGGGTCACCCCTCCACTTT. This translates into CASSSVPAPGSPLHF.

J is TRBJ2-2 and V is TRBV11-1; the D gene could be TRBD1 or TRBD2 (5 bases each). Germline V gene sequence: CDR1 SGHAT, CDR2 FQDESV (reference sequence). V was shortened by 8 bases and J by 5 bases, with 9 bases between the two germline ends. The CDR3 extends over 12 amino acids. Here the CDR3 reads CASLGDTGELFF. The CDR3 DNA sequence: TGTGCCAGCCTGGGGGATACCGGGGAGCTGTTTTTT.

The chain links TRBV5-4 to TRBJ2-3; TRBD2 matches 7 bases. Germline lookup yields CDR1 SGHNT and CDR2 YYREEE (reference sequence). The junction had 4 bases not matched to a gene; V was cut back by 0 bases and J by 3 bases. This CDR3 is built from 15 residues. This CDR3 is CASSLAWGGTDTQYF. CDR3 nucleotide sequence: TGTGCCAGCAGCTTGGCCTGGGGGGGTACAGATACGCAGTATTTT.

This clone has a single count. CDR3 in DNA: TGTGCCAGCAGTTTCGGGGGGCTGAACACCGGGGAGCTGTTTTTT. It encodes CASSFGGLNTGELFF. The genes are TRBV27 and TRBJ2-2, with D possibly being TRBD2 (7 bases). This CDR3 is built from 15 residues. V was clipped by 3 bases and J by 1 base, with 9 bases between them. CDR1 MNHEY and CDR2 SMNVEV come from the germline V gene (reference sequence).

The J gene is TRBJ1-1, the V gene TRBV28; D is ambiguous. The ends were cut back, 5 bases at V and 3 bases at J, with 10 bases in the middle. Germline CDR1 is MDHEN and CDR2 is SYDVKM. The CDR3 is made up of 13 amino acids. The DNA for the CDR3 is TGTGCCAGCAGTCCCCAGCCATACACTGAAGCTTTCTTT. Protein: CASSPQPYTEAFF.

This clone was picked up a small number of times. Additional DNA sequences in this sample encode the identical CDR3. Here the CDR3 DNA reads TGCGCCAGCAGCTTAGCGGGGAACAATGAGCAGTTCTTC. It specifies CASSLAGNNEQFF. The chain recombines TRBV5-1 with TRBJ2-1; 7 bases fit TRBD2. CDR3 length equals 13 residues. V was clipped by 2 bases and J by 5 bases; unmatched bases: 1. Germline V lookup: CDR1 SGHRS, CDR2 YFSETQ. The entire variable domain, with the rest obtained from reference TRBV5-1 and TRBJ2-1, is as follows: KAGVTQTPRYLIKTRGQQVTLSCSPISGHRSVSWYQQTPGQGLQFLFEYFSETQRNKGNFPGRFSGRQFSNSRSEMNVSTLELGDSALYLCASSLAGNNEQFFGPGTRLTVL.

With respect to this clone: A junction boundary mismatches the germline segment, possibly from a read error. The chain links TRBV29-1 to TRBJ2-2; 12 nucleotides match TRBD2. The germline V gene encodes CDR1 SQVTM and CDR2 ANQGSEA. The CDR3 spans 18 residues. The CDR3 here is CSVSGLAGPKGNPGELFF. The CDR3 DNA follows: TGCAGCGTTTCCGGACTAGCGGGGCCGAAGGGGAACCCCGGGGAGCTGTTTTTT.

V is TRBV19 and J is TRBJ2-1, with 10 bases identical to TRBD2. The CDR3 has 15 residues. The ends lost 3 bases at V and 6 bases at J; junction bases unmatched: 5. Germline CDR1 is LNHDA and CDR2 is SQIVND (reference sequence). In nucleotides, the CDR3 is TGTGCCAGTAGTATTATCAGCGGGGGGGCCAATGAGCAGTTCTTC. Protein product: CASSIISGGANEQFF.

The gene calls are TRBV19 and TRBJ2-2; possibly TRBD1 or TRBD2 for D (5 bases each). Trimming removed 3 bases at V and 7 bases at J, with 12 bases between. The germline V gene has CDR1 LNHDA and CDR2 SQIVND (reference sequence). The CDR3 has 14 amino acids. Written as DNA, the CDR3 is TGTGCCAGTAGTATTGTAGGGGCGGGCGGGGAGCTGTTTTTT. Translation gives CASSIVGAGGELFF.

V gene TRBV6-5 combines with J gene TRBJ1-1; tentative D call: TRBD1 (6 bases). Trimming stripped 3 bases from V and 4 bases from J, with 12 bases between. CDR1 MNHEY and CDR2 SVGAGI come from the germline V gene. This CDR3 comprises 14 residues. The CDR3 DNA reads as TGTGCCAGCAGTTATTCCGGGGGCTTCACTGAAGCTTTCTTT. Amino acids: CASSYSGGFTEAFF.

The V gene is TRBV9, the J gene TRBJ1-1; no firm D call. Trimming stripped 4 bases from V and 1 base from J, with 20 bases between. The CDR3 contains 17 residues. Germline values: CDR1 SGDLS, CDR2 YYNGEE. As DNA, the CDR3 is TGTGCCAGCAGCAATAATCCGGGAATCCTCAAGAACACTGAAGCTTTCTTT. Protein: CASSNNPGILKNTEAFF.

The chain combines TRBV10-2 with TRBJ2-1; a possible D gene is TRBD2 (5 bases). V shed 2 bases and J shed 4 bases, with 12 bases lying between them. CDR1 is WSHSY and CDR2 is SAAADI in the germline V gene. The CDR3 length is 15 residues. CDR3 sequence reads: CASSEGSAKYNEQFF. The CDR3 nucleotides read TGCGCCAGCAGTGAGGGGAGCGCGAAATACAATGAGCAGTTCTTC.

This clone was seen just once. The chain uses TRBV15 and TRBJ1-2, with a possible D match to TRBD1 (5 bases). The germline V and J ends were trimmed by 0 bases and 4 bases, with 21 bases remaining between them. This CDR3 is 18 amino acids long. Germline CDR1 and CDR2: LNHNV and YYDKDF (reference sequence). The DNA for the CDR3 is TGTGCCACCAGCAGAGAGGGAGTGGCAGCAGGGCTGGGCTATGGCTACACCTTC. It translates to CATSREGVAAGLGYGYTF. The variable domain in full, completed from reference TRBV15 and TRBJ1-2, reads DAMVIQNPRYQVTQFGKPVTLSCSQTLNHNVMYWYQQKSSQAPKLLFHYYDKDFNNEADTPDNFQSRRPNTSFCFLDIRSPGLGDTAMYLCATSREGVAAGLGYGYTFGSGTRLTVV.

The V and J genes are TRBV7-2 and TRBJ1-1, with D possibly TRBD1 on 6 matching bases. Germline-derived CDR1 and CDR2 are SGHTA and FQGNSA. This CDR3 is built from 14 residues. Trimming stripped 4 bases from V and 3 bases from J, with 12 bases between. Here the CDR3 DNA reads TGTGCCAGCAGCTCTGGGCAGGGGTACACTGAAGCTTTCTTT. Protein: CASSSGQGYTEAFF. The full variable domain, in which reference TRBV7-2 and TRBJ1-1 provide the parts outside the CDR3, is GAGVSQSPSNKVTEKGKDVELRCDPISGHTALYWYRQSLGQGLEFLIYFQGNSAPDKSGLPSDRFSAERTGGSVSTLTIQRTQQEDSAVYLCASSSGQGYTEAFFGQGTRLTVV.

This clone appeared once. The CDR3 coding sequence is TGTGCCGTCCAGGGGCTGGGAACTGAAGCTTTCTTT. Residues: CAVQGLGTEAFF. This chain joins TRBV7-9 and TRBJ1-1, with a tentative D call TRBD1 (6 bases). Trimming pared 11 bases from V and 5 bases from J, leaving 15 bases between. The CDR3 sequence is 12 residues long. Germline values: CDR1 SEHNR, CDR2 FQNEAQ (reference sequence).

The chain recombines TRBV11-3 with TRBJ2-2; D could derive from TRBD1 or TRBD2 (6 bases each). Between the trimmed V and J ends, which lost 3 bases and 7 bases, there was a span of 12 bases. Germline values: CDR1 SGHNT, CDR2 YENEEA. The CDR3 covers 14 residues. Here the CDR3 reads CASSFGGGGGELFF. The CDR3 nucleotides read TGTGCCAGCAGCTTCGGAGGGGGAGGCGGGGAGCTGTTTTTT.

The CDR3 DNA reads as TGTGCCAGCAGCTCCCCTGGGGGACAGGGGCGGGGGCGAGATGGCTACACCTTC. The encoded protein is CASSSPGGQGRGRDGYTF. V and J are TRBV5-4 and TRBJ1-2, with 10 bases fitting TRBD1. Germline assignment: CDR1 SGHNT and CDR2 YYREEE (reference sequence). V gave up 3 bases and J gave up 6 bases; unmatched junction bases: 17. This CDR3 contains 18 residues.

This rearrangement joins TRBV7-9 to TRBJ2-5, with D unclear. The CDR3 is 13 amino acids. Germline CDR1 SEHNR, CDR2 FQNEAQ (reference sequence). V was cut by 2 bases and J by 4 bases, with 8 bases left in between. The CDR3 is CASSLSLIETQYF. CDR3 bases: TGTGCCAGCAGCTTATCTCTAATAGAGACCCAGTACTTC.

The V gene is TRBV11-2, the J gene TRBJ1-2; D is possibly TRBD1 (5 bases). The CDR3 extends over 15 amino acids. V was trimmed by 1 base and J by 8 bases, leaving 17 bases between them. Per germline, CDR1 SGHAT and CDR2 FQNNGV. The CDR3 region is CASSLASGGARGYTF. The CDR3 DNA is TGTGCCAGCAGCTTAGCTTCCGGGGGAGCACGCGGCTACACCTTC.

This clone is labeled medium-sized (0.01 to 0.1%). The chain is built from TRBV4-2 and TRBJ2-2; 8 bases match TRBD2. Germline-derived CDR1 and CDR2 are LGHNA and YNFKEQ. V lost 6 bases to trimming and J lost 5 bases; unmatched junction nucleotides: 8. This CDR3 has 15 amino acids. The CDR3 DNA follows: TGTGCCAGCAGAGATGCGGGGGGAGGTACCGGGGAGCTGTTTTTT. Encoded protein: CASRDAGGGTGELFF.

This rearrangement joins TRBV7-2 to TRBJ1-2; 9 bases match TRBD1. The ends lost 1 base at V and 8 bases at J; junction bases unmatched: 5. Per the germline V gene, CDR1 is SGHTA and CDR2 is FQGNSA. The length of the CDR3 is 14 residues. CDR3 sequence: CASSLGGTGWGYTF. For the CDR3, the DNA is TGTGCCAGCAGCTTAGGGGGGACAGGGTGGGGCTACACCTTC.

The genes are TRBV7-9 and TRBJ2-4; D is unclear. Germline lookup yields CDR1 SEHNR and CDR2 FQNEAQ (reference sequence). The CDR3 spans 17 residues. Trimming shortened V by 0 bases and J by 0 bases, and 12 bases separated the two germline ends. CDR3 nucleotide sequence: TGTGCCAGCAGCTTAGCGTCGGTAACTATAGCCAAAAACATTCAGTACTTC. This codes for CASSLASVTIAKNIQYF.

The chain is built from TRBV7-9 and TRBJ1-1; 7 bases map to TRBD1. Germline lookup yields CDR1 SEHNR and CDR2 FQNEAQ (reference sequence). V gave up 5 bases and J gave up 0 bases; unmatched junction bases: 6. There are 15 residues in the CDR3. CDR3 in amino acids: CASSPGTVMNTEAFF. The CDR3 DNA is TGTGCCAGCAGCCCCGGGACAGTGATGAACACTGAAGCTTTCTTT.

CDR3 nucleotide sequence: TGTGCCAGCAGTTTTGGTGAGCAGTTCTTC. Protein sequence: CASSFGEQFF. This chain joins TRBV28 and TRBJ2-1; no clear D gene. V was trimmed by 3 bases and J by 9 bases, leaving 3 bases between them. The CDR3 extends over 10 amino acids. Germline values: CDR1 MDHEN, CDR2 SYDVKM.